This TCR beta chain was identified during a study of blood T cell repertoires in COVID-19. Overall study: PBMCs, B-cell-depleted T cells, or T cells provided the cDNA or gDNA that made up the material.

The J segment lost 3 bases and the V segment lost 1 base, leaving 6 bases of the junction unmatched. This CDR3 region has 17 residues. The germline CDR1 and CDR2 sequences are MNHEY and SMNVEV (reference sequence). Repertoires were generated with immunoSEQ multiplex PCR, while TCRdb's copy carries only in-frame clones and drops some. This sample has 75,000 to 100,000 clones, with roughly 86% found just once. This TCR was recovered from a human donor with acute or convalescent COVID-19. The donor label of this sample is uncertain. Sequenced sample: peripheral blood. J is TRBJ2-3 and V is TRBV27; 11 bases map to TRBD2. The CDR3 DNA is TGTGCCAGCAGTTTATGGGCGACTAGCGGGGCTACAGATACGCAGTATTTT. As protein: CASSLWATSGATDTQYF.